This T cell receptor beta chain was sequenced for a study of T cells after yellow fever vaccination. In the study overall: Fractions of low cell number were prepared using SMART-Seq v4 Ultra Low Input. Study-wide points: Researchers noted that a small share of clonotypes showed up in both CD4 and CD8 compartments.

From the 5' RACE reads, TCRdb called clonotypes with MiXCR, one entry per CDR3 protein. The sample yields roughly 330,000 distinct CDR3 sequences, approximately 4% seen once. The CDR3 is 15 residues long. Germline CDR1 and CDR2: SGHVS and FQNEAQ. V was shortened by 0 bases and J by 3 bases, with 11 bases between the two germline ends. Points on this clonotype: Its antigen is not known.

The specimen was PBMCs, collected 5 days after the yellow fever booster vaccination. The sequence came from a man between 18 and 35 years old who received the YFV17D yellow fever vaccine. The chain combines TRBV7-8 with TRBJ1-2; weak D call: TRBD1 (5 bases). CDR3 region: CASSLALRAHYGYTF. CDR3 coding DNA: TGTGCCAGCAGCTTAGCTCTCAGGGCACACTATGGCTACACCTTC.